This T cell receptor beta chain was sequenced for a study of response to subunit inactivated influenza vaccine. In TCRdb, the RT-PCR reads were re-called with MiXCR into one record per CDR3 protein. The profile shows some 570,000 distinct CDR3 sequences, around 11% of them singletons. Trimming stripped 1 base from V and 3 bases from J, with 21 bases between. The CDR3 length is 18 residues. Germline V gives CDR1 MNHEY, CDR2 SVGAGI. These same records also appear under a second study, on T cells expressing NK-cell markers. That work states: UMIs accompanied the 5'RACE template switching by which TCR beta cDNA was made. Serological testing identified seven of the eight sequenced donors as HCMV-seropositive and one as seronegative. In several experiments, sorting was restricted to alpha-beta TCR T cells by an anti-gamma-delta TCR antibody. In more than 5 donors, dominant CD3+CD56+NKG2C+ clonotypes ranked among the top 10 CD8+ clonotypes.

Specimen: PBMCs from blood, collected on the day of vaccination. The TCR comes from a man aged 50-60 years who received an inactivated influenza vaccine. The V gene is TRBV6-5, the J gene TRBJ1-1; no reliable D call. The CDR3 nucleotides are TGTGCCAGCAGTTACTTCCCGACAAAAGCGCATAAGTACACTGAAGCTTTCTTT. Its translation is CASSYFPTKAHKYTEAFF.